This TCR beta chain comes out of a study of blood T cell repertoires in COVID-19 (TCRdb year 2020). Study-level background: The collaborator samples originated in the United States, Italy and Spain and spanned the acute and convalescent phases of COVID-19. The prospective study material was composed of cDNA or gDNA derived from T cells, B-cell-depleted T cells, or PBMCs. The dataset comprised deeply sampled blood TCRbeta repertoires from subjects exposed to, actively infected with, or recovered from COVID-19. The repertoires were released in a freely available public database intended as a resource for research on the immune response to SARS-CoV-2. The samples were drawn from two sources: the first 160 participants of the ongoing ImmuneRACE study, and fewer than 1,500 subjects contributed by 6 global collaborators. Sample metadata almost always included a de-identified subject ID, COVID-19 status, age in years and sex. Where available, HLA class I and class II types were taken from metadata supplied by the sample provider and were not determined by assay-based typing.

TCRbeta CDR3 regions were amplified from genomic DNA by means of the immunoSEQ Assay, a bias-controlled multiplex PCR. Regarding the original processing steps: Within the assay, amplification of reference gene primers was used to estimate how many nucleated cells each sample contained. To quantify the absolute abundance of each unique TCRbeta CDR3 rearrangement, sequence reads were collapsed and filtered. For each sample, productive Simpson clonality was calculated by taking the square root of Simpson's diversity index across productive rearrangements. TCRdb limited this immuneACCESS table to in-frame rearrangements with V and J called. A share of clones is missing; checked studies link under half to unresolved V genes, and the rest is unexplained. The V and J calls and the clone size are those of that table, but D and trimming were determined from the DNA. The sample table records 210,000 or so clones; just under 85% of these occur just once. The ten largest clonotypes hold roughly 7.6% of the sample.

V is clipped by 3 bases and J by 0 bases, and the sequence between their germline boundaries is 5 bases long. CDR1 and CDR2 are read off the germline V gene as SGHVS and FNYEAQ. Counted from cysteine to phenylalanine, this CDR3 has 14 amino acids. The CDR3 DNA has 42 bases and is translated from base 1. Collaborating institutions collected whole blood in K2EDTA tubes following their own protocols. For TCRbeta analysis, collaborator samples were shipped as frozen whole blood, as isolated PBMCs, or as DNA extracted from either sample type. About this clone: Its antigen is unknown. No qualities accompany the bases; no much larger clone lies one base away.

Points the paper makes about the study in general: The amount of clinical and demographic metadata varied by source and participant and was provided uncurated.

The sequenced material came from peripheral blood. The chain employs TRBV7-6 and TRBJ2-2, with no D gene named confidently. The receptor's source is a woman aged 50 to 60 with active or convalescent COVID-19. The nucleotide sequence is TGTGCCAGCAGCTTGCAGACGAACACCGGGGAGCTGTTTTTT. It encodes CASSLQTNTGELFF.